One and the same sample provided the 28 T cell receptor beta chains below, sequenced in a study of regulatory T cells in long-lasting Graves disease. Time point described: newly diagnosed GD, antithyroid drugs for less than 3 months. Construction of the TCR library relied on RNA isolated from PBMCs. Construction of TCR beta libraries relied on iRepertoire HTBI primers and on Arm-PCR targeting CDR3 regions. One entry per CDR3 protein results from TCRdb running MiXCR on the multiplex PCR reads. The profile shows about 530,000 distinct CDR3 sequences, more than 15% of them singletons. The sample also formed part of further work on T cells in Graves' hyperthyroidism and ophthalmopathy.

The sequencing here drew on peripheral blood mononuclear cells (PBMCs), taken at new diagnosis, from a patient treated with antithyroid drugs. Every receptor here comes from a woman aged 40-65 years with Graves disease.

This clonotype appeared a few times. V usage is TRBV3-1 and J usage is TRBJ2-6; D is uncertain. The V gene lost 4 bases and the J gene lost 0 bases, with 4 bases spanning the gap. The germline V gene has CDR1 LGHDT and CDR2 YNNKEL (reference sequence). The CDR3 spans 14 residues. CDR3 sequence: CASSRLSGANVLTF. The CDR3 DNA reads TGTGCCAGCAGCCGTCTCTCTGGGGCCAACGTCCTGACTTTC.

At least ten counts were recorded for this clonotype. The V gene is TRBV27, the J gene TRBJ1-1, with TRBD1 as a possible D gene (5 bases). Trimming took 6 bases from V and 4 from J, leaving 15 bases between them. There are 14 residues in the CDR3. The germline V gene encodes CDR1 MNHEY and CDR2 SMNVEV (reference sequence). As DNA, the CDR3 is TGTGCCAGCAGCCCCGTGTCTGGGACCACTGAAGCTTTCTTT. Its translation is CASSPVSGTTEAFF.

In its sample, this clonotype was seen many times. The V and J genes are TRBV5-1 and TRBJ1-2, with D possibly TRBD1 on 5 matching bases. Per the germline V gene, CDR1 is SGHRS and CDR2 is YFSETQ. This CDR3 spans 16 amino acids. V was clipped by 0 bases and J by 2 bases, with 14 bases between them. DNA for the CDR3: TGCGCCAGCAGCTTGGCCTCCGGGACCGGCAACTATGGCTACACCTTC. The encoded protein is CASSLASGTGNYGYTF.

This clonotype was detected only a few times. The CDR3 sequence: CASKVTGNTDTQYF. In DNA form, the CDR3 reads TGTGCCAGCAAAGTAACTGGAAACACAGATACGCAGTATTTT. The gene calls are TRBV13 and TRBJ2-3, with unresolved D. Trimming shortened V by 7 bases and J by 2 bases, and 13 bases separated the two germline ends. The V gene's germline CDR1 is PRHDT and CDR2 FYEKMQ (reference sequence). The CDR3 loop spans 14 amino acids.

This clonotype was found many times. The CDR3 loop is CAWRNLDRGLTEAFF. In DNA form, the CDR3 reads TGTGCCTGGAGGAACCTAGACAGGGGGTTGACTGAAGCTTTCTTT. This chain uses TRBV30 with TRBJ1-1, with TRBD1 matching over 9 bases. V was pared by 3 bases and J by 5 bases, with 10 bases of the junction left unmatched. This CDR3 is built from 15 residues. Per the germline V gene, CDR1 is GTSNPN and CDR2 is SVGIG (reference sequence).

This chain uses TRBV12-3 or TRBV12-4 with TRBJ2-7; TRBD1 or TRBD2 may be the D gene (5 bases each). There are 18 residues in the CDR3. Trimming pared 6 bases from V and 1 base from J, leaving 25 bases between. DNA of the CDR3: TGTGCCAGCAGCCCCTCTATCCCGGCAGGGACGGTTTCCTACGAGCAGTACTTC. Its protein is CASSPSIPAGTVSYEQYF.

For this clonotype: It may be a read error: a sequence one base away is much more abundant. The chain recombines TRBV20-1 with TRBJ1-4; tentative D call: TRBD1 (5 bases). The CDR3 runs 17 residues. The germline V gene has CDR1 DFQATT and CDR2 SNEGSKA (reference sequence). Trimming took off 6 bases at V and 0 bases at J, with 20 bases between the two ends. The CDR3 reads CSARASSPLATNEKLFF. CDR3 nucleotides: TGCAGTGCCAGGGCCTCTAGCCCTCTTGCAACTAATGAAAAACTGTTTTTT.

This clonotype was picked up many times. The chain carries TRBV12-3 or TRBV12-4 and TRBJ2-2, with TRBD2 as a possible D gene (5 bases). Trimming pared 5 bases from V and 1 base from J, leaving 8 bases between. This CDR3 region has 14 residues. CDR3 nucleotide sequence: TGTGCCAGCAGTCTCGGACTGAACACCGGGGAGCTGTTTTTT. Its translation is CASSLGLNTGELFF.

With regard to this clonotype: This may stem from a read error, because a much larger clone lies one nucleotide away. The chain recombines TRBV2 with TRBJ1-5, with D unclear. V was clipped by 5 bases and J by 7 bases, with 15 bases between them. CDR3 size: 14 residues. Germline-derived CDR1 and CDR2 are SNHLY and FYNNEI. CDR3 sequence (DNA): TGTGCCAGCAGTCCCGGACGGAGTTTGCAGCCCCAGCATTTT. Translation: CASSPGRSLQPQHF.

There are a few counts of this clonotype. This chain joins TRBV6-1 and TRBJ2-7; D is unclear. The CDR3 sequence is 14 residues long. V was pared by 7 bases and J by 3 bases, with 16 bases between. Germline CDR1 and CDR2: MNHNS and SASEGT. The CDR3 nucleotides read TGTGCCAGCACCCGATCGGGCGCGTACTACGAGCAGTACTTC. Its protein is CASTRSGAYYEQYF.

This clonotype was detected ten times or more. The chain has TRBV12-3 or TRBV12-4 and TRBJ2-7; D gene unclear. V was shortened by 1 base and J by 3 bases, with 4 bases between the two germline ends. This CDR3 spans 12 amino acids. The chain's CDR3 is CASSLDNYEQYF. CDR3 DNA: TGTGCCAGCAGTTTAGACAACTACGAGCAGTACTTC.

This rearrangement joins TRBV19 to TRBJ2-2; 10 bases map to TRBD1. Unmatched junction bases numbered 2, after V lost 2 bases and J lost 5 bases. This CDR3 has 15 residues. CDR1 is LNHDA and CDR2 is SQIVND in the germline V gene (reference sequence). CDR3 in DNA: TGTGCCAGTAGTATATGGGACAGGGGTACCGGGGAGCTGTTTTTT. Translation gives CASSIWDRGTGELFF.

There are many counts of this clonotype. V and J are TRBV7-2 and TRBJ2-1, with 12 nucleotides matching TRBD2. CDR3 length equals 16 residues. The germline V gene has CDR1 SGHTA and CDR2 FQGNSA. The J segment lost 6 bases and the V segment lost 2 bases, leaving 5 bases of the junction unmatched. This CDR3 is CASSLLAGGPSNEQFF. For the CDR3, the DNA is TGTGCCAGCAGCTTACTAGCGGGGGGGCCGAGCAATGAGCAGTTCTTC.

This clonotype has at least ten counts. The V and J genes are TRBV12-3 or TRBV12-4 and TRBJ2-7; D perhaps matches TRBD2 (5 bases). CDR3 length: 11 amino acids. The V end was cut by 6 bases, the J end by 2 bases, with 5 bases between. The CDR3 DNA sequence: TGTGCCAGCAGACTAGCCTACGAGCAGTACTTC. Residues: CASRLAYEQYF.

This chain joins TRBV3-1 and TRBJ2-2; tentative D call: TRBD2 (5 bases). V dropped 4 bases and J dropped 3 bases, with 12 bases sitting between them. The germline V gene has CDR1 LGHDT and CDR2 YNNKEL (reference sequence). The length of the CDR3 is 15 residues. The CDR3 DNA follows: TGTGCCAGCAGCCTAGGCGCCGGGGACACCGGGGAGCTGTTTTTT. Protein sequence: CASSLGAGDTGELFF.

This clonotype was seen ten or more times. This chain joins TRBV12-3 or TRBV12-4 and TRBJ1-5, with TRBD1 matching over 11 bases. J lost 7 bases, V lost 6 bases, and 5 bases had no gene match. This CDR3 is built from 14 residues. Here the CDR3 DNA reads TGTGCCAGCAGCTTCGGACAGGGGGCCCAGCCCCAGCATTTT. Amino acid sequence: CASSFGQGAQPQHF.

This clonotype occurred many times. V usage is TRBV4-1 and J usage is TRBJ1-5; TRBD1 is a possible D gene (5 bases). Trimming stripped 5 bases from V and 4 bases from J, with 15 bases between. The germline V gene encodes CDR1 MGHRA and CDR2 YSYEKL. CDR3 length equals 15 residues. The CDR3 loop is CASSYTGTVNQPQHF. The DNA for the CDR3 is TGCGCCAGCAGCTATACCGGGACGGTGAATCAGCCCCAGCATTTT.

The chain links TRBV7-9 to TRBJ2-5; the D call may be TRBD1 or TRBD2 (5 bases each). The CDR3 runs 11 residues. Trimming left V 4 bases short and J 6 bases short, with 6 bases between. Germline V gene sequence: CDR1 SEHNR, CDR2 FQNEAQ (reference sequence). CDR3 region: CASSWGKTQYF. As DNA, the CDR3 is TGTGCCAGCAGCTGGGGGAAGACCCAGTACTTC.

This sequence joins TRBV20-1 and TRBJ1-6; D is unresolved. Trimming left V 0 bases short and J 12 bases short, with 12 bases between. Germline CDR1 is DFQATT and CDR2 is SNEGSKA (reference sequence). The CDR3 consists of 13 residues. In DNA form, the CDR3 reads TGCAGTGCTAGAGATGCCAGCCGGGGACCCCTCCACTTT. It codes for CSARDASRGPLHF.

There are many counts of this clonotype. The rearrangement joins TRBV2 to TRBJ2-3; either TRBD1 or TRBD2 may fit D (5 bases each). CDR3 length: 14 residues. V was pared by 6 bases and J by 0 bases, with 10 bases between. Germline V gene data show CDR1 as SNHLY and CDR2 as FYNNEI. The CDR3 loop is CASRRWDSTDTQYF. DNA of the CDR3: TGTGCCAGCAGGCGATGGGACAGCACAGATACGCAGTATTTT.

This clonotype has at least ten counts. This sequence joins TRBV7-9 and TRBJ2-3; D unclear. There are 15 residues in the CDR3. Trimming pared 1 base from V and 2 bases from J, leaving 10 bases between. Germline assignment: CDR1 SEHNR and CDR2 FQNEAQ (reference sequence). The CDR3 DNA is TGTGCCAGCAGCTTAGGGACCGGCACCACAGATACGCAGTATTTT. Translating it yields CASSLGTGTTDTQYF.

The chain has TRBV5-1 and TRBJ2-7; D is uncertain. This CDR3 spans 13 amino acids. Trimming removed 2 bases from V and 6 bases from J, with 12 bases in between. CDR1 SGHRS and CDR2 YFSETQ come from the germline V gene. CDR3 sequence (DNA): TGCGCCAGCAGCTTCCCCCCTGTCGGCGAGCAGTACTTC. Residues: CASSFPPVGEQYF.

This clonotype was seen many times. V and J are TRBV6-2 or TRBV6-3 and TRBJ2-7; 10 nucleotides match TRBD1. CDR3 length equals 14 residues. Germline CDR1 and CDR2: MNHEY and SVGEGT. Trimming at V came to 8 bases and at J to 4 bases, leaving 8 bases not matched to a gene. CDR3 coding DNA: TGTGCCAGCGCGAGGACAGGGGGAACTTACGAGCAGTACTTC. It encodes CASARTGGTYEQYF.

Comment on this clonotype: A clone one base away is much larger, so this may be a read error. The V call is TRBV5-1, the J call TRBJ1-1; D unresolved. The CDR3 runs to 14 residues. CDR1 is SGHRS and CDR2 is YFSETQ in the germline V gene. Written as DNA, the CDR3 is TGCGCCAGCAGCACCAGCGGACTTAACACTGAAGTTTTCTTT. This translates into CASSTSGLNTEVFF.

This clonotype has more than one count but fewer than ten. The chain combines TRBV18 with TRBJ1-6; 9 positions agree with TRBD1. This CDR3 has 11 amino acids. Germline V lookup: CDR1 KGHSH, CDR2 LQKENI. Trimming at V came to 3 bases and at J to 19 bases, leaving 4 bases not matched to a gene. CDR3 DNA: TGTGCCAGCTCACCGGGACAGGGTGTACACTTT. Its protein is CASSPGQGVHF.

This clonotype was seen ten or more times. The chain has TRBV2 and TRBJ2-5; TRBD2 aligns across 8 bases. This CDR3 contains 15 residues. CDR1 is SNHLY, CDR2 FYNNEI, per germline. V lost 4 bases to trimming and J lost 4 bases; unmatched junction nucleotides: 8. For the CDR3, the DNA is TGTGCCAGCAGTGTCGGATCGGGGGGGCCAGAGACCCAGTACTTC. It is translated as CASSVGSGGPETQYF.

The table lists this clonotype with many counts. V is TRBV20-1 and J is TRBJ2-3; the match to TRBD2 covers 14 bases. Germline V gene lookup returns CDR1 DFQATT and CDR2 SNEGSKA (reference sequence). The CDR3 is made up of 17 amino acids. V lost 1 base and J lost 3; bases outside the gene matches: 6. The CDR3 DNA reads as TGCAGTGCTAGAGGTTCCGGGACTAGCGGGGGTACAGATACGCAGTATTTT. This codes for CSARGSGTSGGTDTQYF.

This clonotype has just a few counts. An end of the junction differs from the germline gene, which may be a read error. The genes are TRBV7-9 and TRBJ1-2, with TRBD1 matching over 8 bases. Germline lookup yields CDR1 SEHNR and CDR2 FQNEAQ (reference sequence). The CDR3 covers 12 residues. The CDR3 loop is CASSPQDRALDF. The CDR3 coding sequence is TGTGCCAGCAGCCCTCAGGACAGGGCTCTCGACTTC.